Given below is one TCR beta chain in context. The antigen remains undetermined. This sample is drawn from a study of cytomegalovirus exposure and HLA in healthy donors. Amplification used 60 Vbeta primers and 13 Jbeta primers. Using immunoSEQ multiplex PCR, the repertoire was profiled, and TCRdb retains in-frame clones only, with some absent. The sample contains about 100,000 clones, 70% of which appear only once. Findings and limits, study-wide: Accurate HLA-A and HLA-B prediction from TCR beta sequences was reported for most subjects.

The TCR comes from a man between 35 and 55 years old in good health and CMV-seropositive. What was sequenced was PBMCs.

In DNA form, the CDR3 reads TGTGCCAGCAGTGAAGGACAGGGTTCCTACGAGCAGTACGTC. Translation gives CASSEGQGSYEQYV. V usage is TRBV6-1 and J usage is TRBJ2-7; 7 nucleotides line up with TRBD1. With 1 base clipped from V and 1 base from J, the junction kept 1 base outside the gene matches. The CDR3 length is 14 residues. CDR1 and CDR2 from the germline V gene are MNHNS and SASEGT.